These 6 T cell receptor beta chains originate from one sample sequenced in a study of control samples from healthy donors and cancer patients. Libraries were prepared by immunoSEQ multiplex PCR; TCRdb keeps only in-frame clonotypes and omits some of them. The sample has 91,000 or so clones, approximately 93% seen once. Sequenced input: blood. Receptor source: a woman in her thirties in good health.

This chain connects TRBV18 to TRBJ2-3; no clear D. Trimming cost V 6 bases and J 2 bases, with 6 bases left between them. Germline CDR1 KGHSH, CDR2 LQKENI. This CDR3 comprises 12 residues. The CDR3 nucleotides are TGTGCCAGCTCCCCTTTCACAGATACGCAGTATTTT. Amino acid sequence: CASSPFTDTQYF.

V gene TRBV29-1 combines with J gene TRBJ1-1; 10 bases align to TRBD1. Germline V gives CDR1 SQVTM, CDR2 ANQGSEA. The J segment lost 5 bases and the V segment lost 7 bases, leaving 10 bases of the junction unmatched. The CDR3 extends over 14 amino acids. The CDR3 DNA sequence: TGCAGCGCTTTTAGACAGGGGGCGAGGACTGAAGCTTTCTTT. Its protein is CSAFRQGARTEAFF.

The chain uses TRBV7-2 and TRBJ2-3; D not certain. The CDR3 is made up of 16 amino acids. Trimming shortened V by 6 bases and J by 5 bases, and 21 bases separated the two germline ends. Germline CDR1 is SGHTA and CDR2 is FQGNSA. CDR3 coding DNA: TGTGCCAGCAGGAACATTCGGGCCACTCGTAGAGATACGCAGTATTTT. Translation gives CASRNIRATRRDTQYF.

The chain is built from TRBV30 and TRBJ1-1; no definite D call. CDR3 length: 14 amino acids. V lost 0 bases and J lost 4, with 12 bases in between. Germline V lookup: CDR1 GTSNPN, CDR2 SVGIG (reference sequence). The CDR3 DNA reads TGTGCCTGGAGTGTAGGAGGTGGCGGCACTGAAGCTTTCTTT. It is translated as CAWSVGGGGTEAFF.

The chain recombines TRBV7-8 with TRBJ1-1; 10 bases map to TRBD1. This CDR3 comprises 13 residues. Germline-derived CDR1 and CDR2 are SGHVS and FQNEAQ. The junction had 4 bases not matched to a gene; V was cut back by 9 bases and J by 3 bases. In nucleotides, the CDR3 is TGTGCCAGTGACAGGGGGCTTGACACTGAAGCTTTCTTT. Translation gives CASDRGLDTEAFF.

The CDR3 protein is CASSLVQETQYF. As DNA, the CDR3 is TGTGCCAGCAGCTTAGTACAAGAGACCCAGTACTTC. The chain combines TRBV11-1 with TRBJ2-5; no definite D call. CDR1 is SGHAT, CDR2 FQDESV, per germline (reference sequence). This CDR3 region has 12 residues. V shed 1 base and J shed 2 bases, with 2 bases lying between them.